This entry concerns a single TCR beta chain. This clone's antigen is unknown. Per-base qualities were not stored, and no clone one base away is much larger. The study evaluated CTLA-4 blockade (ipilimumab) given together with focal radiation therapy in patients who had chemo-refractory metastatic non-small-cell lung cancer. The entry originates in a study of radiotherapy plus CTLA-4 blockade in lung cancer listed by TCRdb under 2018. Regarding the complete study: Objective responses occurred in 18% of enrolled patients, and just over 30% achieved disease control. Results and caveats for the whole study, not just this receptor: The strongest predictors of response, as reported, were early dynamic changes in blood T cell clones along with a rise in serum interferon-beta after radiation. After treatment with radiotherapy and ipilimumab, TCR clones that came from tumors expanded in the peripheral blood.

The CDR3, from cysteine to phenylalanine, totals 15 residues. CDR3 DNA only is kept here, 45 bases in frame from base 1. Compared with germline, V lacks 5 bases and J lacks 2 bases; bases without a gene match: 5. For CDR1 and CDR2, the germline V gene lists SGHTA and FQGNSA. Preparation of the library involved the immunoSEQ multiplex PCR assay. Here the immuneACCESS table is served through TCRdb, limited to in-frame sequences with V and J called. Missing clones are a known gap in these copies; in checked studies unresolved V genes cover under half, and the rest lacks a known reason. The sample table records about 45,000 clones; 55% to 80% of these occur just once. About 23% of the sample is held by the ten biggest clonotypes.

The chain employs TRBV7-2 and TRBJ2-1, with 8 central nucleotides matching TRBD2. This TCR derives from a human donor with non-small cell lung cancer who had a partial response to radiotherapy plus ipilimumab. The sequencing used peripheral blood, collected from a patient treated with radiotherapy plus ipilimumab. The CDR3 has the sequence CASSAGAGAYNEQFF. The DNA sequence reads TGTGCCAGCAGCGCCGGAGCGGGGGCCTACAATGAGCAGTTCTTC.